This TCR beta chain was found in a study of blood T cell repertoires in COVID-19. In the study overall: Samples of COVID-19 (acute and convalescent) were obtained from the United States, Italy and Spain. Nucleic acid was either cDNA or gDNA, and it came from T cells, B-cell-depleted T cells, or PBMCs.

This clone occurred once. In the original workflow: Amplification of reference gene primers provided the estimated nucleated cell counts. Sequenced by immunoSEQ multiplex PCR; TCRdb stores in-frame clones only, minus some. That table gives V, J and clone size, and the DNA gave D and trimming. Among approximately 63,000 clones listed, 88% were seen once. Trimming removed 8 bases at V and 0 bases at J, with 11 bases between. The CDR3 runs 14 residues. CDR1 is KGHSH and CDR2 is LQKENI in the germline V gene. The sequencing sample was made of peripheral blood. The TCR comes from a woman of 80 years or more with active COVID-19. The chain combines TRBV18 with TRBJ2-1, with a weak D call TRBD2 (6 bases). The CDR3 loop reads CASRGARSYNEQFF. The CDR3 DNA reads as TGTGCCAGCCGCGGGGCCCGCTCCTACAATGAGCAGTTCTTC. The full variable domain, with the rest looked up from reference TRBV18 and TRBJ2-1, is NAGVMQNPRHLVRRRGQEARLRCSPMKGHSHVYWYRQLPEEGLKFMVYLQKENIIDESGMPKERFSAEFPKEGPSILRIQQVVRGDSAAYFCASRGARSYNEQFFGPGTRLTVL.